This T cell receptor beta chain emerged from a study of shared clonotypes between healthy human individuals. About this clone: Antigen unknown.

The ends lost 8 bases at V and 5 bases at J; junction bases unmatched: 6. The CDR3 is made up of 13 amino acids. The germline V gene has CDR1 LNHDA and CDR2 SQIVND (reference sequence). Replicate PCRs from sorted subsets contained about 200 ng DNA, which is approximately 30,000 T cell genomes. Some clones are missing from TCRdb's copy, which holds only in-frame ones; the method was immunoSEQ multiplex PCR. The sample holds roughly 1 million clones, around 78% seen once. All donors qualified as healthy HIV-negative adults and had experienced no recent acute infections or vaccinations. Findings of the study overall: The study found about 4.6% of naive CD4 clonotypes shared across a few donors.

The chain uses TRBV19 and TRBJ2-5; 9 bases align to TRBD1. This receptor was taken from a man between 18 and 29 years old in good health. Some clones in this sample may be carry-over from other donors' samples. Input material: memory CD4+ T cells from PBMCs. The subset is: CD45RA-negative fraction. CDR3 nucleotide sequence: TGTGCCAGTGCCGACAGGGGGAGTGAGACCCAGTACTTC. Protein: CASADRGSETQYF.